The clone carrying this T cell receptor beta chain was seen many times. Its antigen remains unidentified. Germline CDR1 is DFQATT and CDR2 is SNEGSKA (reference sequence). V dropped 4 bases and J dropped 0 bases, with 12 bases sitting between them. CDR3 length: 14 residues. TCRdb recomputed calls from the 5' RACE reads with MiXCR, one row per CDR3 protein. The top ten hold around 5.9% of the sample, which has 25,000 or so distinct CDR3 sequences, 13% seen once. The sample originates from a study of neurological immune-mediated disorders. Time point given: technical triplicate 1. CD4+ or CD8+ T cells, around 940,000 per library, were used for sorted libraries. Study findings and constraints: HTLV-1-associated myelopathy had the most TCR clonal expansion, and multiple sclerosis had the least, less than healthy controls.

The rearrangement links TRBV20-1 to TRBJ2-5, with TRBD2 as a possible D gene (6 bases). Material for sequencing was CD4+ T cells from blood. This sequence originates from a female donor with HTLV-1-associated myelopathy (HAM/TSP). This chain's CDR3 is CSANRDSYQETQYF. In DNA form, the CDR3 reads TGCAGTGCTAACCGGGACTCGTACCAAGAGACCCAGTACTTC.